The entry below describes one TCR beta chain. This sample stems from a study of blood T cell repertoires in COVID-19. Study-level background: Some COVID-19 samples were acute and others convalescent; all came from the United States, Italy and Spain. PBMCs, B-cell-depleted T cells, or T cells were the source of the cDNA or gDNA that made up the material.

Original analysis: Estimation of nucleated cell counts was performed using reference gene primer amplification. Produced via immunoSEQ multiplex PCR; TCRdb's table is partial and in-frame only. V and J calls and clone size come straight from that table; D and trimming were deduced from the DNA. The data hold roughly 100,000 clones, with roughly 80% observed a single time. The sequencing sample was made of peripheral blood. The sequence was obtained from an elderly woman with acute or convalescent COVID-19.

The CDR3 coding sequence is TGCGCCAGCAGCCAGGGACTCACGAACGCTGGAAACACCATATATTTT. Amino acids: CASSQGLTNAGNTIYF. The rearrangement joins TRBV4-3 to TRBJ1-3, with a tentative D call TRBD1 (5 bases). Looked up from germline, CDR1 is LGHNA and CDR2 is YSLEER. Trimming shortened V by 3 bases and J by 2 bases, and 14 bases separated the two germline ends. CDR3 length: 16 amino acids.